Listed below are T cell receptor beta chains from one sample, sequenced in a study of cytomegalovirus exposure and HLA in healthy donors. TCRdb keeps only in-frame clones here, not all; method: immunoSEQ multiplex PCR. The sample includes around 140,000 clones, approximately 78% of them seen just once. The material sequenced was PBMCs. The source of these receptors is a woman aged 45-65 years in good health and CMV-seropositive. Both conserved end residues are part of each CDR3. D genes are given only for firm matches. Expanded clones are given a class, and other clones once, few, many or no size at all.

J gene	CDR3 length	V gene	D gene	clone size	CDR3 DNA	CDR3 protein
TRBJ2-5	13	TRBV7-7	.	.	TGTGCTAGCAGCAGTGACAGGTCCGAGACCCAGTACTTC	CASSSDRSETQYF
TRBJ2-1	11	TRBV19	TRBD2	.	TGTGCCAGTAGTATCGGCGGGAGAAGGTTCTTC	CASSIGGRRFF
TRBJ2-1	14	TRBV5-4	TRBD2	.	TGTGCCAGCAGCTTGGGCGGGAGGGGCAATGAGCAGTTCTTC	CASSLGGRGNEQFF
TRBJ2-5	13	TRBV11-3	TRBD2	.	TGTGCCAGCAGCTTAAGCGGGAAGGAGACCCAGTACTTC	CASSLSGKETQYF
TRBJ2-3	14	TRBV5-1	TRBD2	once	TGCGCCAGCAGCTCTAGCGGGATAGGGGATACGCAGTATTTT	CASSSSGIGDTQYF
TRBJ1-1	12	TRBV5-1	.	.	TGCGCCAGCAGCTCAGGGGTCACTGAAGCTTTCTTT	CASSSGVTEAFF
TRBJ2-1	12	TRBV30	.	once	TGTGCCTGGAACGGGTTCTACAATGAGCAGTTCTTC	CAWNGFYNEQFF
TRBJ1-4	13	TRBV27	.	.	TGTGCCAGCAGTTCTAACTCTAATGAAAAACTGTTTTTT	CASSSNSNEKLFF
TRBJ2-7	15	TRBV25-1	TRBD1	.	TGTGCCAGCAGTGCTGGGACAGGTCCACCCTACGAGCAGTACTTC	CASSAGTGPPYEQYF
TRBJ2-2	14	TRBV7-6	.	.	TGTGCCAGCAGCTTAGGAGCGAACACCGGGGAGCTGTTTTTT	CASSLGANTGELFF
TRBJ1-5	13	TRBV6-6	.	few	TGTGCCAGCAGTTACGGTTTCCAGGCTCCAAAGCATTTT	CASSYGFQAPKHF
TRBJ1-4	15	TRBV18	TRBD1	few	TGTGCCAGCTCACCGCGACAGGGGAGGGATGAAAAACTGTTTTTT	CASSPRQGRDEKLFF
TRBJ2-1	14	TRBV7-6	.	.	TGTGCCAGCAGCCTTAGCGGTTATTACAATGAGCAGTTCTTC	CASSLSGYYNEQFF
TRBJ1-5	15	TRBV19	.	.	TGTGCCAGTAGTATCCGTCAGTTTAGCAATCAGCCCCAGCATTTT	CASSIRQFSNQPQHF
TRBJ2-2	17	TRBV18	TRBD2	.	TGTGCCAGCTCACCATTATGGACTAGCGGGAACACCGGGGAGCTGTTTTTT	CASSPLWTSGNTGELFF
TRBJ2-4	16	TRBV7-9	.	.	TGTGCCAGCAGCTTAGGCCCGGGGGTCGCCAAAAACAGTCAGTACTTC	CASSLGPGVAKNSQYF
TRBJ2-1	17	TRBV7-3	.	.	TGTTCCAGCAGCTTAAATCCGGACAGGCGGGGTTACAATGAGCAGTTCTTC	CSSSLNPDRRGYNEQFF
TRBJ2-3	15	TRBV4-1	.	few	TGCGCCAGCAGCCGTACGCACAGGTTGGAAGATACGCAGTATTTT	CASSRTHRLEDTQYF
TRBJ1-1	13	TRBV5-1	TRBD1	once	TGCGCCAGCAGCAGGGACAGGGAGTCTGAAGCTTTCTTT	CASSRDRESEAFF
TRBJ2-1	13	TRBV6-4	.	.	TGTGCCAGCAGTCAGACAGACTACAATGAGCAGTTCTTC	CASSQTDYNEQFF
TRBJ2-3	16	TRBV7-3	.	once	TGTGCCAGCAGCCTCGGAGCAGCCTATAGCACAGATACGCAGTATTTT	CASSLGAAYSTDTQYF
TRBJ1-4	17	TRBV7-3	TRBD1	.	TGTGCCAGCAGCCCACTTGGGTTGACAGGGCGGAATGAAAAACTGTTTTTT	CASSPLGLTGRNEKLFF
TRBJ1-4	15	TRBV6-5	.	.	TGTGCCAGCAAGCTCTCAGGAGGTAGAGGTGAAAAACTGTTTTTT	CASKLSGGRGEKLFF